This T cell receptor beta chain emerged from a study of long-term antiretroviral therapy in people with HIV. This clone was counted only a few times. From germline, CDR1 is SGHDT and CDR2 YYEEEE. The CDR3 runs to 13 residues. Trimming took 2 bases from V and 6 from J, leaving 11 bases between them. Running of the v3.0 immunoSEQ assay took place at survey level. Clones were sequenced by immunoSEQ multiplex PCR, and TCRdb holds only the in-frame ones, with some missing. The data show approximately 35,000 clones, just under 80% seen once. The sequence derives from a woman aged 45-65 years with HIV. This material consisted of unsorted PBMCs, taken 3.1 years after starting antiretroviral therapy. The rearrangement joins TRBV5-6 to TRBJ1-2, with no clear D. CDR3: CASSFPAEDGYTF. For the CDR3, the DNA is TGTGCCAGCAGCTTCCCAGCGGAGGATGGCTACACCTTC.